Following are 32 T cell receptor beta chains from one sample sequenced in a study of T-cell memory formation after mild COVID-19. Each CDR3 protein gets one entry after TCRdb re-called the 5' RACE reads with MiXCR. The sample has 300,000 to 400,000 distinct CDR3 sequences, around 13% seen once; the top ten hold about 20%. What was sequenced was PBMCs or a T cell subset sorted from them (not recorded which). The receptor source for this set is a young man who had mild COVID-19 (a few samples of this study predate the infection). Cell type and time point are not known.

The chain employs TRBV5-6 and TRBJ2-1; D possibly corresponds to TRBD1 (5 bases). Germline lookup yields CDR1 SGHDT and CDR2 YYEEEE. This CDR3 is built from 15 residues. Trimming left V 3 bases short and J 0 bases short, with 10 bases between. CDR3 nucleotide sequence: TGTGCCAGCAGCTCATTTGACAGCTCCTACAATGAGCAGTTCTTC. It is translated as CASSSFDSSYNEQFF.

The V gene is TRBV5-1, the J gene TRBJ1-4; 7 bases line up with TRBD1. The V segment lost 4 bases and the J segment 5 bases; nucleotides outside the gene matches: 14. The CDR3 is 17 residues long. Germline-derived CDR1 and CDR2 are SGHRS and YFSETQ. The CDR3 coding sequence is TGCGCCAGCAGCGCGGATCCGACAGGGACGGCAAATGAAAAACTGTTTTTT. As protein: CASSADPTGTANEKLFF.

The V and J genes are TRBV7-9 and TRBJ2-2; 11 nucleotides line up with TRBD2. In germline, CDR1 is SEHNR, CDR2 FQNEAQ (reference sequence). CDR3 length: 17 residues. V trimming: 3 bases; J trimming: 3 bases; junction bases outside the gene matches: 6. DNA for the CDR3: TGTGCCAGCAGCTTCCGGACTAGCGGGTCGGACACCGGGGAGCTGTTTTTT. The encoded protein is CASSFRTSGSDTGELFF.

The chain joins TRBV5-1 to TRBJ2-5; maybe TRBD1 (6 bases). CDR1 is SGHRS and CDR2 is YFSETQ in the germline V gene. V lost 6 bases and J lost 5, with 20 bases in between. This CDR3 contains 15 residues. CDR3 in amino acids: CASTRMRGGSETQYF. The CDR3 DNA reads TGCGCCAGCACCCGGATGCGAGGGGGTTCGGAGACCCAGTACTTC.

The chain employs TRBV2 and TRBJ2-7; D remains unclear. This CDR3 has 14 residues. Germline values: CDR1 SNHLY, CDR2 FYNNEI. V shed 6 bases and J shed 1 base, with 13 bases lying between them. The DNA for the CDR3 is TGTGCCAGCAGGGCAGGTCCCTCTTCCTACGAGCAGTACTTC. Translated: CASRAGPSSYEQYF.

The chain combines TRBV29-1 with TRBJ1-3, with 9 bases that match TRBD1. The CDR3 runs to 14 residues. Germline V gene sequence: CDR1 SQVTM, CDR2 ANQGSEA. Trimming removed 6 bases from V and 2 bases from J; junction bases left unmatched: 5. CDR3 bases: TGCAGCGTGACAGGGGGGCTAACTGGAAACACCATATATTTT. This sequence encodes CSVTGGLTGNTIYF.

The chain links TRBV29-1 to TRBJ2-3, with 13 bases that match TRBD2. Unmatched junction bases numbered 2, after V lost 6 bases and J lost 2 bases. The germline gives CDR1 SQVTM, CDR2 ANQGSEA. CDR3 length equals 14 residues. CDR3 in amino acids: CSVGLAGLTDTQYF. CDR3 coding DNA: TGCAGCGTGGGACTAGCGGGGCTCACAGATACGCAGTATTTT.

The chain has TRBV6-5 and TRBJ2-7, with a weak D call TRBD1 (6 bases). V was pared by 6 bases and J by 3 bases, with 9 bases between. This CDR3 region has 12 residues. CDR1 MNHEY and CDR2 SVGAGI come from the germline V gene. CDR3 in amino acids: CASSRGIYEQYV. The DNA for the CDR3 is TGTGCCAGCAGCAGGGGAATCTACGAGCAGTACGTC.

V is TRBV7-2 and J is TRBJ1-1; D is unclear. V was pared by 5 bases and J by 4 bases, with 14 bases between. This CDR3 is 14 amino acids long. CDR1 is SGHTA, CDR2 FQGNSA, per germline. The CDR3 DNA sequence: TGTGCCAGCAGCGACCTACGCGGGAGCACTGAAGCTTTCTTT. Its protein is CASSDLRGSTEAFF.

In this sample, this clonotype turned up a few times. The genes are TRBV6-5 and TRBJ2-3; D ambiguous. In germline, CDR1 is MNHEY, CDR2 SVGAGI. The CDR3 runs 12 residues. Trimming took off 6 bases at V and 6 bases at J, with 10 bases between the two ends. CDR3 coding DNA: TGTGCCAGCAGAAGCCTAGTGGATACGCAGTATTTT. This sequence encodes CASRSLVDTQYF.

This clonotype was seen many times. The chain joins TRBV6-6 to TRBJ2-5, with unresolved D. This CDR3 has 13 amino acids. From germline, CDR1 is MNHNY and CDR2 SVGAGI (reference sequence). Between the trimmed V and J ends, which lost 0 bases and 2 bases, there was a span of 4 bases. The CDR3 nucleotides read TGTGCCAGCAGTTACTCAGGTCAAGAGACCCAGTACTTC. Translating it yields CASSYSGQETQYF.

This clonotype was seen ten or more times. This chain links TRBV12-3 or TRBV12-4 with TRBJ2-5, with TRBD2 matching 8 bases. The CDR3 is made up of 15 amino acids. Germline trimming cut 7 bases from V and 4 bases from J; bases unmatched to any gene: 11. CDR3 sequence: CASINNGGASETQYF. In nucleotides, the CDR3 is TGTGCCAGCATCAACAACGGGGGGGCCTCAGAGACCCAGTACTTC.

This clonotype was seen a handful of times. This chain uses TRBV4-1 with TRBJ2-2, with D tentatively TRBD1 or TRBD2 (5 bases each). Germline V gives CDR1 MGHRA, CDR2 YSYEKL. The CDR3 has 15 residues. V dropped 6 bases and J dropped 2 bases, with 13 bases sitting between them. CDR3 bases: TGCGCCAGCAGGGGGGTGGTTCGAAACACCGGGGAGCTGTTTTTT. Its protein is CASRGVVRNTGELFF.

This clonotype was picked up many times. This rearrangement joins TRBV25-1 to TRBJ2-3; TRBD2 aligns across 11 bases. Unmatched junction bases numbered 3, after V lost 4 bases and J lost 0 bases. Germline CDR1 is MGHDK and CDR2 is SYGVNS. The CDR3 runs to 16 residues. As DNA, the CDR3 is TGTGCCAGCAGTGGACTAGCGGGGTTTAGCACAGATACGCAGTATTTT. It codes for CASSGLAGFSTDTQYF.

This clonotype was found many times. This chain uses TRBV6-2 or TRBV6-3 with TRBJ2-3, with D unresolved. The CDR3 length is 13 residues. Germline V gene lookup returns CDR1 MNHEY and CDR2 SVGEGT. V lost 4 bases and J lost 3, with 8 bases in between. CDR3 sequence reads: CASSSGFTDTQYF. The CDR3 DNA is TGTGCCAGCAGTTCCGGATTTACAGATACGCAGTATTTT.

This clonotype occurred a few times. The V and J genes are TRBV10-1 and TRBJ1-5; TRBD1 agrees at 8 bases. The CDR3 is made up of 13 amino acids. V was pared by 9 bases and J by 2 bases, with 3 bases of the junction left unmatched. The V gene's germline CDR1 is WNHNN and CDR2 SYGVQD (reference sequence). The CDR3 coding sequence is TGCGCCAGGGACAGGGACGGCAATCAGCCCCAGCATTTT. This sequence encodes CARDRDGNQPQHF.

In its sample, this clonotype was seen a few times. The chain is built from TRBV7-2 and TRBJ2-5; TRBD1 or TRBD2 may be the D gene (5 bases each). Germline lookup yields CDR1 SGHTA and CDR2 FQGNSA. V gave up 1 base and J gave up 7 bases, with 10 bases separating them. The CDR3 sequence is 13 residues long. CDR3: CASSLGRGGTQYF. The CDR3 DNA sequence: TGTGCCAGCAGCTTAGGTCGGGGCGGGACCCAGTACTTC.

This clonotype was counted many times. The rearrangement links TRBV5-5 to TRBJ2-7, with D perhaps TRBD1 or TRBD2 (5 bases each). V shed 8 bases and J shed 2 bases, with 17 bases lying between them. The CDR3 runs to 14 residues. The germline CDR1 and CDR2 sequences are SGHKS and YYEKEE (reference sequence). The CDR3 is CASSIRDLTYEQYV. The CDR3 bases are TGTGCCAGTTCTATTCGGGACCTAACCTACGAGCAGTACGTC.

The gene calls are TRBV5-1 and TRBJ2-5; D might be TRBD1 (7 bases). This CDR3 contains 15 residues. Germline lookup yields CDR1 SGHRS and CDR2 YFSETQ. Trimming took off 5 bases at V and 1 base at J, with 15 bases between the two ends. CDR3 sequence reads: CASSLRGDSQETQYF. DNA for the CDR3: TGCGCCAGCAGTCTCAGGGGGGACAGCCAAGAGACCCAGTACTTC.

This clonotype came up a few times. V is TRBV6-2 or TRBV6-3 and J is TRBJ1-6; TRBD1 is a possible D gene (5 bases). Germline values: CDR1 MNHEY, CDR2 SVGEGT. The germline V and J ends were trimmed by 5 bases and 0 bases, with 20 bases remaining between them. The CDR3 length is 19 residues. In nucleotides, the CDR3 is TGTGCCAGCAGTGGCCGGCCGGGACGGCTAAGCTCCTATAATTCACCCCTCCACTTT. This gives the protein CASSGRPGRLSSYNSPLHF.

This clonotype was counted a few times. The DNA of the CDR3 is TGTGCCAGCAGTTTAACGAACAGGGATTCCTACGAGCAGTACGTC. As protein: CASSLTNRDSYEQYV. The rearrangement links TRBV12-3 or TRBV12-4 to TRBJ2-7; the D gene is possibly TRBD1 (6 bases). The V and J ends lost 2 bases and 1 base respectively, with 12 bases between them. This CDR3 has 15 amino acids.

The sample holds a few counts of this clonotype. The chain is built from TRBV24-1 and TRBJ2-2; 8 bases align to TRBD2. There are 14 residues in the CDR3. Trimming took 3 bases from V and 6 from J; bases not matched to a gene: 2. Germline lookup yields CDR1 KGHDR and CDR2 SFDVKD. The DNA for the CDR3 is TGTGCCACCAGTGATGCGCGGGGGGCCGGGGAGCTGTTTTTT. This codes for CATSDARGAGELFF.

The chain uses TRBV7-9 and TRBJ2-7; D remains unclear. The CDR3 spans 12 residues. Trimming took 5 bases from V and 1 from J, leaving 6 bases between them. The germline V gene has CDR1 SEHNR and CDR2 FQNEAQ (reference sequence). CDR3 nucleotides: TGTGCCAGCAGCGACCCTTCCTACGAGCAGTACTTC. Protein product: CASSDPSYEQYF.

The chain uses TRBV6-1 and TRBJ2-1; TRBD2 is a possible D gene (5 bases). The V gene lost 5 bases and the J gene lost 5 bases, with 19 bases spanning the gap. This CDR3 region has 16 residues. Germline assignment: CDR1 MNHNS and CDR2 SASEGT. The CDR3 DNA follows: TGTGCCAGCAGTCTCGAACTTGGACTTCTTAACAATGAGCAGTTCTTC. Translating gives CASSLELGLLNNEQFF.

In the case of this clonotype: A junction end diverges from the germline sequence, so it may reflect a read error. The chain joins TRBV7-2 to TRBJ1-6, with D unresolved. CDR3 size: 13 residues. Per the germline V gene, CDR1 is SGHTA and CDR2 is FQGNSA. CDR3 amino acids: CASSLAINSTLHF. CDR3 DNA sequence: TGTGCCAGCAGCTTAGCAATTAATTCAACCCTCCACTTT.

The chain carries TRBV20-1 and TRBJ2-7; 8 bases are shared with TRBD2. Per germline, CDR1 DFQATT and CDR2 SNEGSKA (reference sequence). With V trimmed by 6 bases and J by 3 bases, 10 bases remained unmatched. The length of the CDR3 is 14 residues. The CDR3 loop is CSAERASGGYEQYF. The CDR3 DNA is TGCAGTGCCGAGAGGGCGAGCGGGGGCTACGAGCAGTACTTC.

V and J are TRBV18 and TRBJ2-1, with 11 bases lining up with TRBD2. Losses at the gene ends were 3 bases for V and 2 bases for J; bases not matched to a gene: 3. CDR1 is KGHSH, CDR2 LQKENI, per germline. The CDR3 contains 16 residues. CDR3 nucleotide sequence: TGTGCCAGCTCACCTAGCGGGGGGGGCGCCTACAATGAGCAGTTCTTC. The encoded protein is CASSPSGGGAYNEQFF. Full variable domain (missing parts from reference TRBV18 and TRBJ2-1): NAGVMQNPRHLVRRRGQEARLRCSPMKGHSHVYWYRQLPEEGLKFMVYLQKENIIDESGMPKERFSAEFPKEGPSILRIQQVVRGDSAAYFCASSPSGGGAYNEQFFGPGTRLTVL.

The table lists this clonotype with a few counts. V is TRBV4-3 and J is TRBJ2-1, with D unresolved. Germline V gene data show CDR1 as LGHNA and CDR2 as YSLEER. The CDR3 runs 14 residues. Trimming stripped 0 bases from V and 12 bases from J, with 15 bases between. As DNA, the CDR3 is TGCGCCAGCAGCCAAGATAGAATGGTCCCACCGCAGTTCTTC. Protein sequence: CASSQDRMVPPQFF.

This clonotype was recorded a few times. The chain couples TRBV20-1 to TRBJ1-5, with TRBD1 as a possible D gene (5 bases). This CDR3 spans 15 amino acids. Trimming stripped 3 bases from V and 0 bases from J, with 12 bases between. Germline CDR1 DFQATT, CDR2 SNEGSKA (reference sequence). CDR3 bases: TGCAGTGCTAGTAGGGGTCCTATTAGCAATCAGCCCCAGCATTTT. Protein sequence: CSASRGPISNQPQHF.

In its sample, this clonotype was seen a few times. The genes are TRBV29-1 and TRBJ1-1, with TRBD1 matching over 10 bases. This CDR3 is built from 11 residues. Germline CDR1 and CDR2: SQVTM and ANQGSEA. V was pared by 6 bases and J by 11 bases, with 6 bases of the junction left unmatched. The CDR3 coding sequence is TGCAGCGTCGGACAGGGGGACTCGGCTTTCTTT. Its translation is CSVGQGDSAFF.

The sample holds a few counts of this clonotype. This chain connects TRBV6-1 to TRBJ2-1; D uncertain. Germline-derived CDR1 and CDR2 are MNHNS and SASEGT. The germline V and J ends were trimmed by 1 base and 8 bases, with 6 bases remaining between them. This CDR3 region has 12 residues. In DNA form, the CDR3 reads TGTGCCAGCAGTGAAGTGGTGGATGAGCAGTTCTTC. Translated, it gives CASSEVVDEQFF.

The gene calls are TRBV30 and TRBJ2-7; 8 positions agree with TRBD2. CDR3 size: 11 residues. With V trimmed by 6 bases and J by 2 bases, 0 bases remained unmatched. CDR1 is GTSNPN and CDR2 is SVGIG in the germline V gene (reference sequence). CDR3 nucleotide sequence: TGTGCCTGTAGCGGGACCTACGAGCAGTACTTC. Amino acids: CACSGTYEQYF.